What follows are 28 T cell receptor beta chains derived from one specimen sequenced in a study of CD8+ T cells in alopecia areata. Cells pooled from cutaneous lymph nodes were sorted on CD4, CD8alpha, NKG2D, NKG2ACE and other markers. RNA extraction and reverse transcription yielded cDNA as sequencing template. Sequencing was performed with immunoSEQ multiplex PCR; in TCRdb, only in-frame clones are kept and a portion is missing. This sample has under 350,000 clones, each found more than once. The sequenced sample consisted of CD4+ T cells sorted from a lymph node. The source is a C3H/HeJ mouse with alopecia areata. These mice share the MHC haplotype H2-k.

Only a few counts were recorded for this clone. These gene names are mouse names. Sequencing ends 4 residues short of the CDR3 end; the germline J gene provides the rest. The V gene is TRBV13-2, the J gene TRBJ2-3; 12 bases are shared with TRBD2. Germline V gene lookup returns CDR1 NNHNN and CDR2 SYGAGS (reference sequence). V gave up 7 bases and J gave up 2 bases; unmatched junction bases: 5. The CDR3 runs 15 residues. CDR3 DNA (partial): TGTGCCAGCAGGGGACTGGGGGGTGTTGCAGAA. It specifies CASRGLGGVAE. The entire CDR3 sequence reads CASRGLGGVAETLYF.

This clone was seen more than once but under ten times. Gene names denote mouse genes. The read terminates 4 residues ahead of where the CDR3 ends, so the germline J gene completes it. This specimen includes other DNA sequences encoding the same CDR3. The chain uses TRBV1 and TRBJ1-2; TRBD1 agrees at 7 bases. This CDR3 is 14 amino acids long. CDR1 is NSQYPW and CDR2 is LRSPGD in the germline V gene (reference sequence). J gave up 2 bases and V 2 bases, and 2 bases lay outside the gene matches. Partial CDR3 DNA: TGCACCTGCAGTGCAAACAGGGGTAACTCC. Its translation: CTCSANRGNS. The CDR3 as a whole reads CTCSANRGNSDYTF.

This clone was counted only a few times. The genes and germline here are from mouse. The read comes to an end 4 residues before the CDR3 does, leaving the germline J gene to fill in the end. Other DNA sequences of this sample code for an identical CDR3. The genes are TRBV19 and TRBJ1-2, with D possibly TRBD1 on 5 matching bases. Trimming took 1 base from V and 2 from J, leaving 6 bases between them. The V gene's germline CDR1 is FNHDT and CDR2 SITEND (reference sequence). The CDR3 is 13 residues long. The sequenced part of the CDR3 DNA is TGTGCCAGCAGTATAAAGGGGAACTCC. As protein: CASSIKGNS. In full, the CDR3 reads CASSIKGNSDYTF.

Worth noting for this clone: The gene names given are mouse names. The CDR3 goes on 4 residues after the read ends, and that part is filled in from the germline J gene. V and J are TRBV5 and TRBJ2-5; 9 bases are a match to TRBD2. The CDR3 runs 16 residues. The germline V gene has CDR1 LGHNA and CDR2 YNLKQL (reference sequence). The CDR3 loop reads CASSLSSHWGEDTQYF. The CDR3 DNA, read in part, is TGTGCCAGCAGCCTTTCCTCTCACTGGGGGGAAGAC.

With respect to this clone: Gene names are mouse gene names. The read gets to within 3 residues of the CDR3 end, and the germline J gene fills in the rest. V gene TRBV1 combines with J gene TRBJ1-6; TRBD1 might be the D (6 bases). TRBJ1-6 is known as an ORF, though its function is uncertain. V was cut by 0 bases and J by 8 bases, with 11 bases left in between. This CDR3 has 15 amino acids. Germline lookup yields CDR1 NSQYPW and CDR2 LRSPGD (reference sequence). CDR3 bases read: TGCACCTGCAGTGCAGATAGGGGGTGGGATTCGCCC. It codes for CTCSADRGWDSP. The complete CDR3 protein is CTCSADRGWDSPLYF.

A remark on this clone: Gene names and germline match the mouse. The CDR3 end falls 4 residues outside the read, so it is completed with the germline J gene. The same CDR3 is also encoded by other DNA sequences in this sample. The chain carries TRBV19 and TRBJ2-3; 8 bases are a match to TRBD2. V shed 0 bases, J shed 2 bases, and the junction held 2 bases outside the gene matches. Germline values: CDR1 FNHDT, CDR2 SITEND (reference sequence). The CDR3 has 15 residues. The sequenced CDR3 bases are TGTGCCAGCAGTATAGTAGGGGGGGCTGCAGAA. Translation gives CASSIVGGAAE. The CDR3 in full is CASSIVGGAAETLYF.

The sample holds a few counts of this clone. Germline and genes here are mouse. With the read ending 4 residues before the CDR3 end, the germline J gene is used to fill in that end. The rearrangement links TRBV19 to TRBJ1-2, with 11 bases lining up with TRBD1. The CDR3 contains 14 residues. Germline CDR1 reads FNHDT; CDR2 reads SITEND (reference sequence). V shed 5 bases, J shed 4 bases, and the junction held 4 bases outside the gene matches. The CDR3 DNA, read in part, is TGTGCCAGCAGGGACAGGGGGCGCGCCTCC. Translated, it gives CASRDRGRAS. The entire CDR3 sequence reads CASRDRGRASDYTF.

This clone was observed a handful of times. Gene labels here are mouse ones. The observed sequence ends 4 residues before the CDR3 terminus, with the missing tail filled in from the germline J gene. This sequence joins TRBV13-1 and TRBJ1-1, with 7 bases identical to TRBD1. The CDR3 consists of 13 residues. Germline loops: CDR1 NSHNY, CDR2 SYGAGN. The CDR3 here is CASSDSQGKEVFF. Partial CDR3 DNA: TGTGCCAGCAGTGATTCACAGGGGAAA.

This clone was seen a handful of times. Mouse germline and gene names are used. The CDR3 end is not reached by the read, which stops 4 residues before it; the germline J gene fills it in. The gene calls are TRBV13-1 and TRBJ1-2, with a possible D match to TRBD1 (6 bases). Germline V gene data show CDR1 as NSHNY and CDR2 as SYGAGN. V lost 5 bases, J lost 1 base, and 15 bases lay in between. This CDR3 has 15 amino acids. The DNA read from the CDR3 is TGTGCCAGCAGGCCCCCCGGACAGTTAAACTCC. Residues: CASRPPGQLNS. The CDR3 in its entirety is CASRPPGQLNSDYTF.

Points on this clone: Gene labels here are mouse ones. The read finishes 4 residues shy of the CDR3 end, and the germline J gene is used to complete it. The sample holds other DNA sequences that translate to the same CDR3. The gene calls are TRBV13-3 and TRBJ2-7; TRBD1 might be the D (5 bases). The V end was cut by 2 bases, the J end by 1 base, with 7 bases between. The germline gives CDR1 NNHDY, CDR2 SYVADS. The CDR3 totals 13 residues. The part of the CDR3 DNA that was read is TGTGCCAGCAGTGAAGGACAATCCTAT. This translates into CASSEGQSY. The complete CDR3 sequence is CASSEGQSYEQYF.

Concerning this clone: Mouse gene names and germline throughout. The read ends 4 residues before the CDR3 terminus; that terminus is restored from the germline J gene. The chain employs TRBV5 and TRBJ1-2, with 7 nucleotides matching TRBD1. Germline values: CDR1 LGHNA, CDR2 YNLKQL (reference sequence). The J segment lost 3 bases and the V segment lost 3 bases, leaving 7 bases of the junction unmatched. The CDR3 has 15 residues. The DNA read from the CDR3 is TGTGCCAGCAGCCAGGAGGCCGGGACAGACTCC. Amino acids: CASSQEAGTDS. The CDR3 reads in full as CASSQEAGTDSDYTF.

This clone was counted only a few times. Genes here carry mouse names. The read gets to within 4 residues of the CDR3 end, and the germline J gene fills in the rest. Other DNA sequences of this sample code for an identical CDR3. The chain links TRBV1 to TRBJ2-5; D gene uncertain. CDR1 and CDR2 (germline): NSQYPW, LRSPGD (reference sequence). Trimming pared 3 bases from V and 0 bases from J, leaving 7 bases between. The CDR3 extends over 14 amino acids. This CDR3 is CTCSATINQDTQYF. The sequenced CDR3 bases are TGCACCTGCAGTGCTACAATTAACCAAGAC. Combining the CDR3 with reference TRBV1 and TRBJ2-5 gives the whole variable domain VTLLEQNPRWRLVPRGQAVNLRCILKNSQYPWMSWYQQDLQKQLQWLFTLRSPGDKEVKSLPGADYLATRVTDTELRLQVANMSQGRTLYCTCSATINQDTQYFGPGTRLLVL.

Note on this clone: Mouse gene names apply. The CDR3 end falls 4 residues outside the read, so it is completed with the germline J gene. The V call is TRBV19, the J call TRBJ2-3; 8 nucleotides agree with TRBD2. Germline CDR1 FNHDT, CDR2 SITEND (reference sequence). The junction had 9 bases not matched to a gene; V was cut back by 4 bases and J by 2 bases. The CDR3 extends over 16 amino acids. CDR3 loop: CASSPRLGTDAETLYF. The sequenced CDR3 bases are TGTGCCAGCAGTCCTCGACTGGGGACCGATGCAGAA. Drawing the rest from reference TRBV19 and TRBJ2-3, the complete variable domain is GGIITQTPKFLIGQEGQKLTLKCQQNFNHDTMYWYRQDSGKGLRLIYYSITENDLQKGDLSEGYDASREKKSSFSLTVTSAQKNEMAVFLCASSPRLGTDAETLYFGSGTRLTVL.

With regard to this clone: The gene symbols are mouse symbols. Read coverage stops 4 residues before the CDR3 terminus; the germline J gene supplies the remainder. At the DNA level, this CDR3 is encoded by other sequences in the same sample as well. V is TRBV13-2 and J is TRBJ2-7; 8 bases map to TRBD1. V dropped 0 bases and J dropped 1; count of bases not matched to a gene: 3. The germline gives CDR1 NNHNN, CDR2 SYGAGS (reference sequence). The CDR3 length is 15 residues. Here the CDR3 reads CASGDARTGSYEQYF. Partial CDR3 DNA: TGTGCCAGCGGTGATGCCCGGACAGGGTCCTAT.

This clone has only a few counts. These gene names are mouse names. The read terminates 4 residues ahead of where the CDR3 ends, so the germline J gene completes it. This sample also contains other DNA sequences that code for the same CDR3. This chain uses TRBV1 with TRBJ2-1; 8 bases agree with TRBD2. Germline trimming cut 0 bases from V and 3 bases from J; bases unmatched to any gene: 4. The CDR3 is made up of 16 amino acids. Germline V gene data show CDR1 as NSQYPW and CDR2 as LRSPGD (reference sequence). CDR3 DNA (partial): TGCACCTGCAGTGCAGATCGGTGGGGGGGCTATGCT. It is translated as CTCSADRWGGYA. Given in full, the CDR3 is CTCSADRWGGYAEQFF.

Concerning this clone itself: Mouse germline and gene names are used. The CDR3 end is not reached by the read, which stops 3 residues before it; the germline J gene fills it in. Other nucleotide sequences from this sample produce the same CDR3. The V and J genes are TRBV13-1 and TRBJ1-6; D might be TRBD1 (6 bases). TRBJ1-6 carries the ORF label, with uncertain function. There are 14 residues in the CDR3. The germline gives CDR1 NSHNY, CDR2 SYGAGN. Trimming stripped 3 bases from V and 4 bases from J, with 8 bases between. The CDR3 loop reads CASSGRGYNSPLYF. The sequenced CDR3 bases are TGTGCCAGCAGTGGCAGGGGATATAATTCGCCC.

In the case of this clone: Mouse gene names apply. The CDR3 DNA, read in part, is TGTGCCAGCAGTATTACCTGGGGGTAT. Its protein product is CASSITWGY. The whole CDR3 is CASSITWGYEQYF. V gene TRBV19 combines with J gene TRBJ2-7; the match to TRBD2 covers 7 bases. Read coverage stops 4 residues before the CDR3 terminus; the germline J gene supplies the remainder. The CDR3 length is 13 residues. CDR1 FNHDT and CDR2 SITEND come from the germline V gene (reference sequence). Together with reference TRBV19 and TRBJ2-7, the CDR3 gives the full variable domain: GGIITQTPKFLIGQEGQKLTLKCQQNFNHDTMYWYRQDSGKGLRLIYYSITENDLQKGDLSEGYDASREKKSSFSLTVTSAQKNEMAVFLCASSITWGYEQYFGPGTRLTVL.

In regard to this clone: Gene names denote mouse genes. The read ends 4 residues early relative to the CDR3; the germline J gene fills the gap. V is TRBV13-3 and J is TRBJ1-2, with TRBD1 identical over 7 bases. Losses at the gene ends were 3 bases for V and 0 bases for J; bases not matched to a gene: 5. The length of the CDR3 is 15 residues. Germline V gene sequence: CDR1 NNHDY, CDR2 SYVADS. The CDR3 loop is CASSASRGANSDYTF. CDR3 bases read: TGTGCCAGCAGTGCCTCCAGGGGGGCAAACTCC.

There are a few counts of this clone. These gene names are mouse names. The read halts 4 residues ahead of the CDR3 end, with the missing end drawn from the germline J gene. This rearrangement joins TRBV13-3 to TRBJ2-2, with 10 bases matching TRBD1. CDR1 is NNHDY and CDR2 is SYVADS in the germline V gene. V lost 5 bases and J lost 4; bases outside the gene matches: 8. The CDR3 is 16 residues long. CDR3 bases read: TGTGCCAGCAGGCCCCGACAGGGGGCTGGCACCGGG. This gives the protein CASRPRQGAGTG. The complete CDR3 protein is CASRPRQGAGTGQLYF. Using reference TRBV13-3 and TRBJ2-2 for the parts outside the CDR3, the full variable domain is EAAVTQSPRSKVAVTGGKVTLSCHQTNNHDYMYWYRQDTGHGLRLIHYSYVADSTEKGDIPDGYKASRPSQENFSLILELASLSQTAVYFCASRPRQGAGTGQLYFGEGSKLTVL.

This clone was counted between two and nine times. Mouse gene names and germline throughout. The read ends 4 residues shy of where the CDR3 ends; the end is completed using the germline J gene. V and J are TRBV1 and TRBJ2-4; no firm D call. The V gene lost 3 bases and the J gene lost 0 bases, with 4 bases spanning the gap. This CDR3 comprises 13 residues. Germline V gives CDR1 NSQYPW, CDR2 LRSPGD (reference sequence). The part of the CDR3 DNA that was read is TGCACCTGCAGTGCCAATAGTCAAAAC. This sequence encodes CTCSANSQN. The complete CDR3 sequence is CTCSANSQNTLYF.

This clone was seen more than once but under ten times. All gene names here are mouse names. Coverage ceases 4 residues before the CDR3 finishes, and the germline J gene fills in the end. The gene calls are TRBV13-2 and TRBJ2-1; D ambiguous. The CDR3 extends over 13 amino acids. Germline CDR1 and CDR2: NNHNN and SYGAGS (reference sequence). The CDR3: CASGDAAMTEQFF. The sequenced part of the CDR3 DNA is TGTGCCAGCGGTGATGCAGCCATGACT.

Turning to this clone: Mouse gene names apply. The CDR3: CASRPGQSNSDYTF. CDR3 DNA, as far as it was read: TGTGCCAGCAGACCGGGACAGTCAAACTCC. This rearrangement joins TRBV19 to TRBJ1-2; 7 nucleotides line up with TRBD1. The CDR3 end is not reached by the read, which stops 4 residues before it; the germline J gene fills it in. Germline values: CDR1 FNHDT, CDR2 SITEND (reference sequence). The CDR3 totals 14 residues. The V and J ends lost 5 bases and 0 bases, in that order; junction bases with no gene match: 4. The entire variable domain, with the rest obtained from reference TRBV19 and TRBJ1-2, is as follows: GGIITQTPKFLIGQEGQKLTLKCQQNFNHDTMYWYRQDSGKGLRLIYYSITENDLQKGDLSEGYDASREKKSSFSLTVTSAQKNEMAVFLCASRPGQSNSDYTFGSGTRLLVI.

Notes on this clone: Mouse names are used for the genes. The CDR3 goes on 4 residues after the read ends, and that part is filled in from the germline J gene. The gene calls are TRBV13-1 and TRBJ2-4; 9 nucleotides align to TRBD2. Germline CDR1 is NSHNY and CDR2 is SYGAGN. CDR3 size: 16 residues. The CDR3 here is CASSDAPDWGKNTLYF. Incomplete CDR3 DNA: TGTGCCAGCAGTGATGCTCCCGACTGGGGGAAAAAC.

With regard to this clone: Mouse gene names apply. The read ends 4 residues early relative to the CDR3; the germline J gene fills the gap. This specimen includes other DNA sequences encoding the same CDR3. The chain is built from TRBV19 and TRBJ2-7; 11 bases line up with TRBD1. Germline V CDR1 and CDR2: FNHDT, SITEND (reference sequence). V lost 4 bases and J lost 3; bases outside the gene matches: 6. The CDR3 runs to 15 residues. CDR3 bases read: TGTGCCAGCAGTCCCTCCGGGACAGGGGGCTAT. This gives the protein CASSPSGTGGY. The CDR3 reads in full as CASSPSGTGGYEQYF.

As to this clone: Gene names and germline refer to mouse. The read ends 4 residues before the CDR3 terminus; that terminus is restored from the germline J gene. The J gene is TRBJ1-1, the V gene TRBV1, with 8 nucleotides matching TRBD1. The V gene end was trimmed by 3 bases and the J gene end by 3 bases; junction bases not matched to a gene: 12. The CDR3 totals 17 residues. CDR1 and CDR2 from the germline V gene are NSQYPW and LRSPGD (reference sequence). Partial CDR3 DNA: TGCACCTGCAGTGCCACCAGAGTTGACAGGGGCTACACA. This encodes CTCSATRVDRGYT. The full-length CDR3 reads as CTCSATRVDRGYTEVFF.

Concerning this clone: Gene names are mouse gene names. The read is 4 residues too short to cover the CDR3 end, so that end is filled in from the germline J gene. This sample also contains other DNA sequences that code for the same CDR3. This chain links TRBV31 with TRBJ1-2; 8 bases fit TRBD1. The CDR3 is 14 residues long. V was pared by 1 base and J by 3 bases, with 4 bases of the junction left unmatched. Germline values: CDR1 GKSSPN, CDR2 SITVG. The CDR3 DNA, read in part, is TGTGCCTGGAGTCCCGGACAGGGAGACTCC. Translation gives CAWSPGQGDS. The entire CDR3 protein is CAWSPGQGDSDYTF.

There are a few counts of this clone. The listed genes are named as in mouse. The read stops 4 residues short of the end of the CDR3; the missing end is completed from the germline J gene. The V gene is TRBV13-1, the J gene TRBJ1-1; TRBD1 matches at 10 bases. CDR3 length equals 14 residues. Germline V lookup: CDR1 NSHNY, CDR2 SYGAGN. The CDR3 bases that were read are TGTGCCAGCAGTGATGGACAGGGGGCGGAA. Residues: CASSDGQGAE. Given in full, the CDR3 is CASSDGQGAEEVFF.

There are a few counts of this clone. Gene names follow the mouse nomenclature. The read stops 4 residues short of the end of the CDR3; the missing end is completed from the germline J gene. In the same sample, other DNA sequences code for this CDR3. The chain has TRBV5 and TRBJ2-5; D may be TRBD1 or TRBD2 (5 bases each). Germline V gene lookup returns CDR1 LGHNA and CDR2 YNLKQL (reference sequence). The CDR3 length is 14 residues. V was shortened by 3 bases and J by 0 bases, with 7 bases between the two germline ends. CDR3 DNA (partial): TGTGCCAGCAGCCAGGGGGATAACCAAGAC. This sequence encodes CASSQGDNQD. The CDR3 as a whole reads CASSQGDNQDTQYF.